This T cell receptor (beta chain) was sequenced for a study of PD-1 blockade in classical Hodgkin lymphoma. Notes on the study in general: At baseline, newly diagnosed patients reportedly showed less TCR diversity than healthy donors. Reasons behind the repertoire differences stay unclear, perhaps disease activity or earlier therapy.

As to time point: newly diagnosed, previously untreated cHL patient sample. PBMCs from untreated, newly diagnosed classical Hodgkin lymphoma were comparison samples. The CDR3 loop spans 15 amino acids. Germline V lookup: CDR1 KGHSH, CDR2 LQKENI. Trimming cost V 3 bases and J 0 bases, with 9 bases left between them. Sequenced by immunoSEQ multiplex PCR; TCRdb stores in-frame clones only, minus some. Among approximately 15,000 clones listed, about 85% were seen once. To note about this clone: What it recognizes is unknown.

The specimen sequenced was peripheral blood mononuclear cells (PBMCs). The rearrangement joins TRBV18 to TRBJ1-3; D is ambiguous. The TCR sequence derives from a human donor with classical Hodgkin lymphoma. Here the CDR3 reads CASSPVASSGNTIYF. The CDR3 DNA sequence: TGTGCCAGCTCACCCGTCGCGAGCTCTGGAAACACCATATATTTT.